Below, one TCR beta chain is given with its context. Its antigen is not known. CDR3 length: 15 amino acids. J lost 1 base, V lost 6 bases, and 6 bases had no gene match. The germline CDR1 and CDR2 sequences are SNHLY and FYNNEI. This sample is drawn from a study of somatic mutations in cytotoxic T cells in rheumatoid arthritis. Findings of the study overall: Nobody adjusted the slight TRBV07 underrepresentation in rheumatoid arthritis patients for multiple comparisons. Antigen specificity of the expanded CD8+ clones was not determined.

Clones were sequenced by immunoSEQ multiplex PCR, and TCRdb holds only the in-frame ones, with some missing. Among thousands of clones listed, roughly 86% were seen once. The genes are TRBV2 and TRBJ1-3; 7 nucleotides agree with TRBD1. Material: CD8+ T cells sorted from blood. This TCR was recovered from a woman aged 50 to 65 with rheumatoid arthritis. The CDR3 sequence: CASRSLTGSGNTIYF. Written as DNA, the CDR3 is TGTGCCAGCAGATCATTGACAGGGTCTGGAAACACCATATATTTT. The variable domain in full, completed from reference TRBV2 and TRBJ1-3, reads EPEVTQTPSHQVTQMGQEVILRCVPISNHLYFYWYRQILGQKVEFLVSFYNNEISEKSEIFDDQFSVERPDGSNFTLKIRSTKLEDSAMYFCASRSLTGSGNTIYFGEGSWLTVV.